The source of this TCR beta chain is a study of regulatory T cells in long-lasting Graves disease. Overall study findings and caveats: Possibly, accuracy suffered from the small sample size. Under persistent disease, TRBV28, TRBJ1-2 and TRBJ2-5 were used preferentially.

A remark on this clonotype: Its antigen remains unknown.

The time point was: persistent/refractory GD, antithyroid drugs over 5 years with positive TRAb. PBMCs were the source of the RNA used for TCR sequencing. Through Arm-PCR of CDR3 regions and iRepertoire HTBI primers, TCR beta libraries were built. TCRdb re-analysed the multiplex PCR reads in MiXCR, keeping a single row per CDR3 protein. The table has 350,000 to 500,000 distinct CDR3 sequences, 20% to 25% seen once. CDR1 is MNHEY and CDR2 is SVGEGT in the germline V gene. The CDR3 extends over 14 amino acids. Trimming shortened V by 3 bases and J by 9 bases, and 15 bases separated the two germline ends.

The source material was peripheral blood mononuclear cells (PBMCs), sampled when the disease was refractory, from a patient treated with antithyroid drugs. This receptor was obtained from a female donor with Graves disease. The J gene is TRBJ2-1, the V gene TRBV6-2 or TRBV6-3, with D possibly TRBD2 on 5 matching bases. The CDR3 sequence: CASSYGPGYGEQFF. CDR3 in DNA: TGTGCCAGCAGTTATGGACCGGGATATGGTGAGCAGTTCTTC.